A single sample gave rise to the 6 T cell receptor beta chains below, sequenced in a study of control samples from healthy donors and cancer patients. Here immunoSEQ multiplex PCR was the method, and the copy in TCRdb shows in-frame clones only, minus some. The repertoire has nearly 200,000 clones, over 80% of them found once; the top ten carry over 1.5%. Specimen: blood. These receptors were taken from a man under 40 in good health.

This chain uses TRBV27 with TRBJ2-2; the D gene is possibly TRBD1 (6 bases). Germline V gives CDR1 MNHEY, CDR2 SMNVEV (reference sequence). This CDR3 has 14 residues. V lost 7 bases and J 0 bases, leaving 9 bases between the germline ends. The CDR3 coding sequence is TGTGCCAGCACGGACAGCCCGAACACCGGGGAGCTGTTTTTT. This encodes CASTDSPNTGELFF.

In its sample, this clone was seen a few times. The chain links TRBV6-1 to TRBJ1-2, with 9 bases that match TRBD1. The germline V gene encodes CDR1 MNHNS and CDR2 SASEGT. With 1 base clipped from V and 7 bases from J, the junction kept 10 bases outside the gene matches. The CDR3 spans 16 residues. DNA for the CDR3: TGTGCCAGCAGTGAAGGGGCATCCGGGACAGGGCTTGGCTACACCTTC. Encoded protein: CASSEGASGTGLGYTF.

The chain joins TRBV19 to TRBJ2-7; D not certain. V was pared by 5 bases and J by 0 bases, with 8 bases between. This CDR3 has 13 residues. Germline V gene lookup returns CDR1 LNHDA and CDR2 SQIVND (reference sequence). CDR3 DNA sequence: TGTGCCAGTAGTCGGCAGGACTCCTACGAGCAGTACTTC. This sequence encodes CASSRQDSYEQYF.

This sequence joins TRBV30 and TRBJ1-1; no firm D call. Trimming took 3 bases from V and 3 from J, leaving 11 bases between them. Germline V gene data show CDR1 as GTSNPN and CDR2 as SVGIG (reference sequence). CDR3 length: 13 amino acids. CDR3 loop: CAWRLGWYTEAFF. The CDR3 DNA sequence: TGTGCCTGGAGACTAGGGTGGTACACTGAAGCTTTCTTT.

J is TRBJ1-1 and V is TRBV7-3; D unclear. V was trimmed by 5 bases and J by 1 base, leaving 14 bases between them. The CDR3 has 15 residues. Germline CDR1 is SGHTA and CDR2 is FQGTGA. CDR3 amino acids: CASSLYGGRNTEAFF. In nucleotides, the CDR3 is TGTGCCAGCAGCCTCTACGGAGGGAGGAACACTGAAGCTTTCTTT.

The chain is built from TRBV19 and TRBJ2-1; the D gene is possibly TRBD1 (7 bases). This CDR3 has 14 amino acids. V was pared by 7 bases and J by 9 bases, with 19 bases between. Per the germline V gene, CDR1 is LNHDA and CDR2 is SQIVND (reference sequence). The CDR3 coding sequence is TGTGCCAGTACCCTGGGGCAGGGGGGCGGTGAGCAGTTCTTC. It specifies CASTLGQGGGEQFF.